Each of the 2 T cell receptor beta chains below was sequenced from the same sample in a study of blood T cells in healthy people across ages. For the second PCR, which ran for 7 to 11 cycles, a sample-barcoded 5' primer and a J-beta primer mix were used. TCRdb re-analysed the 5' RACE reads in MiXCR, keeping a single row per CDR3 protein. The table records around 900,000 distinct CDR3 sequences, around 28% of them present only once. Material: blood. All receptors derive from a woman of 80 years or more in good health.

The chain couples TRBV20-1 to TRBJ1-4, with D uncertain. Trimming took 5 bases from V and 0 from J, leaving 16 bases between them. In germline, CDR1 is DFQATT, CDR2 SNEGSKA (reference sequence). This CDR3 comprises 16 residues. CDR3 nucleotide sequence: TGCAGTGCTTTTACCCGACTAATCACAACTAATGAAAAACTGTTTTTT. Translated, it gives CSAFTRLITTNEKLFF.

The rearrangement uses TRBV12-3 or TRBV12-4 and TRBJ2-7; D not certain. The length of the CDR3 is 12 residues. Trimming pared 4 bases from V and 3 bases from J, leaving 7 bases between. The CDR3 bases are TGTGCCAGCAGTTCCCGGTTCTACGAGCAGTACTTC. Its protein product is CASSSRFYEQYF.